This T cell receptor (beta chain) was obtained from a study of shared clonotypes between healthy human individuals (dated by TCRdb to 2019 to 2021). About the investigation overall: Three men and a couple of women, aged 18 to 49 years, made up the cohort. Per donor, three plates each were used for CD4 naive and CD4 memory, two for CD8 naive, and one for CD8 memory. To estimate repertoire size and how much clonotypes are shared between individuals, the study performed deep sequencing of blood TCR repertoires from 4 to 6 healthy adults. Different laboratories and diverse techniques were used to prepare libraries and sequence TCR repertoires, to increase sequencing depth and limit assay-specific biases. Leukapheresis yielded between about 0.94 and 8.9 billion PBMCs per donor.

Points the paper makes about the study in general: Clonotypes shared by all four sorted-subset donors showed higher generation probabilities than non-shared clonotypes. The genetic and exposure-history diversity represented was limited by the small number of donors. Based on pairwise subsampling, the degree of clonotype sharing among donors was expected to be affected by sequencing depth. Sharing across a few donors was observed for roughly 5.4% of naive CD4, around 3.5% of naive CD8, over 2% of memory CD4, and 0.4% of memory CD8 clonotypes. Naive subsets generally had larger estimated clonotype richness than memory subsets did. Sampling was limited to blood, and TCR repertoires in tissue likely differ from TCR repertoires in blood. Even with the large sequencing depth, rarefaction of the sorted-subset datasets indicated that sequencing was incomplete.

Comment on this clone: The antigen it recognizes is unknown. Base qualities are missing; no much larger clone stands one base away.

Using the deep immunoSEQ assay, TCR CDR3 regions were amplified from genomic DNA by multiplex PCR. Extracted genomic DNA from each cell subset was distributed evenly across all wells of several immunoSEQ 96-well plates, and each plate was treated as a replicate. For sorted subsets, each replicate PCR was loaded with roughly 0.2 ug genomic DNA, equivalent to approximately 33,000 T cell genomes. The purified libraries were quantified using a Qubit 3.0 fluorometer, sized with a Bioanalyzer 2100, and then quantified again using the KAPA Library Quantification kit. Every immunoSEQ 96-well plate was sequenced on a dedicated single-read 150-cycle Illumina NextSeq 550 flow cell. On the study's bioinformatics: The immunoSEQ output contained only junctional sequences without quality scores, so filtering could not match that applied to full-length reads. To assign V/J genes and CDR3, sequences were annotated using PyIR, a Python wrapper for IgBLAST v1.9, with IMGT germline references. Reads were removed for weak V/J assignments (E-value above 1e-6), missing CDR3, stop codons, out-of-frame junctions, or ambiguous translated residues. A V3J clonotype was defined by an identical inferred V gene, J gene, and CDR3 amino acid sequence. Percentage overlap between repertoires was calculated by dividing the number of shared unique clonotypes by the size of the smaller repertoire. RTK rarefaction, the Chao1 estimator, and Recon v2.1 estimates of unobserved clonotypes were used to assess repertoire richness. OLGA was used to compute generation probabilities for all TCRbeta clonotypes that the gDNA method yielded from a handful of donors. Imported from immuneACCESS, the table was reduced by TCRdb to in-frame sequences with V and J called. These copies leave out some clones; in studies compared against another copy, an unresolved V gene accounts for under half, and the cause of the remainder is not known. Clonal size and the V and J genes are those of that table, whereas D and trimming came from the DNA. This sample comprises some 2.1 million clones, 85% to 95% of them detected only once. 0.1% to 0.15% of the sample belongs to the ten largest clones.

Healthy HIV-negative adults with no recently reported acute infections or vaccinations were included as donors. All donors were Caucasian adults living in Nashville, Tennessee, USA. CD4+ T cells were enriched by magnetic negative selection, after which naive cells were positively selected on CD45RA and the negative fraction was taken as the memory subset. After blood collection by leukapheresis, PBMCs were isolated using Ficoll-Histopaque density gradient centrifugation and then cryopreserved in the vapor phase of liquid nitrogen. Analytical flow cytometry was used to check the purity and quantity of every magnetically sorted T cell population. Genomic DNA was isolated from every sorted fraction and measured by UV absorbance on a Nanodrop 2000c. The sample was naive CD4+ T cells sorted from blood. The sample's cell subset or site label, in plain terms: CD45RA+ positively selected. The receptor comes from a man aged 18 to 35 in good health.

The DNA sequence is given as TGTGCCAGCAGTTTATCAAGGGACGGAAGCCAGCATTTT. The translation is CASSLSRDGSQHF. The chain employs TRBV27 and TRBJ1-5; the D gene is perhaps TRBD1, on 5 matching bases. CDR1 and CDR2, per the germline V gene (reference sequence), are MNHEY and SMNVEV. The cysteine opens and the phenylalanine closes a CDR3 of 13 amino acids. Solely the CDR3 DNA is kept, with 39 bases framed from the first base. V gives up 0 bases and J gives up 12 bases, and the segment between their germline ends measures 12 bases.